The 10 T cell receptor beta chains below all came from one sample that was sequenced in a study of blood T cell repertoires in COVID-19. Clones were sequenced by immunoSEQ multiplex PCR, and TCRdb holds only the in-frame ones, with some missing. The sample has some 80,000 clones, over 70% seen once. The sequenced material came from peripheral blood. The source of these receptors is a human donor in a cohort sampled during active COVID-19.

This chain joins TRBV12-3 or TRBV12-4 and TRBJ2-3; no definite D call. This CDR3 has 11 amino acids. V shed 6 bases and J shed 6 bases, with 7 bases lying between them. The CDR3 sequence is CASSKRDTQYF. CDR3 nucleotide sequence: TGTGCCAGCAGCAAGAGGGATACGCAGTATTTT.

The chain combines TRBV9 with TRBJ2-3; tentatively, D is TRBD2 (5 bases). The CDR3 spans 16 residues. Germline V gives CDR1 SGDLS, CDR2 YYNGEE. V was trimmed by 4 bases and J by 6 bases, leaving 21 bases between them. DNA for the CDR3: TGTGCCAGCAGCCCCGGAACTCGGTCGTCGGGGGATACGCAGTATTTT. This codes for CASSPGTRSSGDTQYF.

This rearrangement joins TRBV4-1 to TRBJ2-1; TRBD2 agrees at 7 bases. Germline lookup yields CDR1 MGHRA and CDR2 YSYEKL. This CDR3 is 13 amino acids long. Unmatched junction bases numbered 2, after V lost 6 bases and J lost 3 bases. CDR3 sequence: CASRSGGYNEQFF. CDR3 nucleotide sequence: TGCGCCAGCAGGTCGGGGGGCTACAATGAGCAGTTCTTC.

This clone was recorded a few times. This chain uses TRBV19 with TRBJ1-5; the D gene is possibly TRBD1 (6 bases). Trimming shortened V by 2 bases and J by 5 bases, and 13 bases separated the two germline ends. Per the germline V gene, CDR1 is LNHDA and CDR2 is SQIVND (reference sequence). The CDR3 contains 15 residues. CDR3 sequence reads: CASSISDRLHQPQHF. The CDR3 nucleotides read TGTGCCAGTAGTATATCTGACAGGCTACATCAGCCCCAGCATTTT.

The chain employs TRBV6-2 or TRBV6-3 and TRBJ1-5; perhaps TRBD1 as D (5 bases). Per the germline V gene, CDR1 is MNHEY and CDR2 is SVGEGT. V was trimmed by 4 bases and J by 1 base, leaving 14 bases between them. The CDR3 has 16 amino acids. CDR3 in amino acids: CASSWNQGLSNQPQHF. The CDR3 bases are TGTGCCAGCAGTTGGAACCAGGGTTTAAGCAATCAGCCCCAGCATTTT.

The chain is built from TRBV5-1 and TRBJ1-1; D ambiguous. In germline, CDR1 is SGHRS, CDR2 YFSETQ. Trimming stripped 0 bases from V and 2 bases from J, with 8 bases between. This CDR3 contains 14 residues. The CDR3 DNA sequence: TGCGCCAGCAGCTTGGCCCCCATTAACACTGAAGCTTTCTTT. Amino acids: CASSLAPINTEAFF.

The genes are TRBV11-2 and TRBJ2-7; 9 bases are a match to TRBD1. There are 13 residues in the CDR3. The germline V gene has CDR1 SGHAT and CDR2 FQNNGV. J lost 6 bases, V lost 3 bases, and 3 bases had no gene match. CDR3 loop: CASSFGTGSEQYV. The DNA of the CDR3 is TGTGCCAGCAGCTTTGGGACAGGGTCCGAGCAGTACGTC.

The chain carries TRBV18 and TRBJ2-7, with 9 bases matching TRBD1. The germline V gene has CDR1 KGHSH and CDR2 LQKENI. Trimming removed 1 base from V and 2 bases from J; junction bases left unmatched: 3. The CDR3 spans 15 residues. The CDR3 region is CASSPQGQGAYEQYV. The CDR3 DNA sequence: TGTGCCAGCTCACCACAGGGACAGGGAGCCTACGAGCAGTACGTC.

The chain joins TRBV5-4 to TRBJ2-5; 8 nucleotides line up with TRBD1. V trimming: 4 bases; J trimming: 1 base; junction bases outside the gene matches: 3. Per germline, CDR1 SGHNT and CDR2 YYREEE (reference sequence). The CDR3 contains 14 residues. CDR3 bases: TGTGCCAGCAGCGCCCAGGGGGCCCAAGAGACCCAGTACTTC. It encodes CASSAQGAQETQYF.

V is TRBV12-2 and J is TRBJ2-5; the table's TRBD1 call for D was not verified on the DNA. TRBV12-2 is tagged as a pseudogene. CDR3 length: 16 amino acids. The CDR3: CASRAHREGGWETQYF. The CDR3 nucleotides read TGTGCAAGTCGCGCCCACAGGGAAGGGGGCTGGGAGACCCAGTACTTC.